The 14 T cell receptor beta chains below come from one sample, sequenced in a study of cytomegalovirus exposure and HLA in healthy donors. PCR primers comprised 60 Vbeta and 13 Jbeta primers. The assay was immunoSEQ multiplex PCR, and TCRdb's table has in-frame clones only and misses some. Here the sample spans under 150,000 clones, around 83% being singletons. The sequencing sample was made of PBMCs. Receptors originate from a girl aged 2-9 years in good health and CMV-seronegative.

This chain joins TRBV4-2 and TRBJ1-5, with TRBD1 matching 7 bases. With 0 bases clipped from V and 4 bases from J, the junction kept 6 bases outside the gene matches. The CDR3 has 16 amino acids. In germline, CDR1 is LGHNA, CDR2 YNFKEQ. The CDR3 loop reads CASSQELSGGNQPQHF. DNA for the CDR3: TGTGCCAGCAGCCAAGAGTTGTCAGGGGGAAATCAGCCCCAGCATTTT.

The rearrangement links TRBV18 to TRBJ1-3; TRBD1 matches at 8 bases. The germline V gene encodes CDR1 KGHSH and CDR2 LQKENI. Trimming cost V 0 bases and J 4 bases; bases outside gene matches: 5. The CDR3 loop spans 16 amino acids. CDR3 sequence: CASSPPGRTGGNTIYF. The CDR3 nucleotides are TGTGCCAGCTCACCACCGGGCCGGACAGGGGGAAACACCATATATTTT.

The chain has TRBV20-1 and TRBJ1-4; no reliable D call. The CDR3 runs to 11 residues. Trimming pared 3 bases from V and 7 bases from J, leaving 6 bases between. Per the germline V gene, CDR1 is DFQATT and CDR2 is SNEGSKA (reference sequence). This chain's CDR3 is CSAREVEKLFF. Written as DNA, the CDR3 is TGCAGTGCTAGGGAGGTTGAAAAACTGTTTTTT.

The V gene is TRBV2, the J gene TRBJ1-1, with D unresolved. Trimming cost V 5 bases and J 3 bases, with 7 bases left between them. The CDR3 has 12 amino acids. The germline V gene encodes CDR1 SNHLY and CDR2 FYNNEI. This chain's CDR3 is CASSYGYTEAFF. The CDR3 region has the DNA TGTGCCAGCAGTTACGGGTACACTGAAGCTTTCTTT.

The V gene is TRBV28, the J gene TRBJ1-1; possible D gene TRBD1, 5 bases. With 3 bases removed from V and 3 bases from J, the gap between germline ends came to 11 bases. The CDR3 is made up of 14 amino acids. Germline V gene lookup returns CDR1 MDHEN and CDR2 SYDVKM. This chain's CDR3 is CASSFLRADTEAFF. The CDR3 bases are TGTGCCAGCAGTTTCCTCAGGGCAGACACTGAAGCTTTCTTT.

This clone has ten or more counts. V and J are TRBV28 and TRBJ2-7, with 11 positions matching TRBD1. This CDR3 region has 15 residues. The germline V gene encodes CDR1 MDHEN and CDR2 SYDVKM. V lost 2 bases to trimming and J lost 3 bases; unmatched junction nucleotides: 3. For the CDR3, the DNA is TGTGCCAGCAGTTTAGGCGGGACAGGGGGCTACGAGCAGTACTTC. Translation gives CASSLGGTGGYEQYF.

V gene TRBV27 combines with J gene TRBJ2-1, with TRBD2 as a possible D gene (6 bases). The CDR3 length is 16 residues. The V gene's germline CDR1 is MNHEY and CDR2 SMNVEV (reference sequence). V was trimmed by 2 bases and J by 5 bases, leaving 16 bases between them. The chain's CDR3 is CASSLGGIPPNNEQFF. The CDR3 coding sequence is TGTGCCAGCAGTTTAGGGGGGATCCCCCCAAACAATGAGCAGTTCTTC.

The chain uses TRBV6-5 and TRBJ1-2; the D is unclear. The ends were cut back, 4 bases at V and 3 bases at J, with 9 bases in the middle. The CDR3 extends over 13 amino acids. Germline lookup yields CDR1 MNHEY and CDR2 SVGAGI. CDR3 in DNA: TGTGCCAGCAGTTTGCGGATCTACTATGGCTACACCTTC. Encoded protein: CASSLRIYYGYTF.

This chain links TRBV6-1 with TRBJ2-3, with D hard to call. Germline CDR1 reads MNHNS; CDR2 reads SASEGT. This CDR3 has 11 residues. V dropped 5 bases and J dropped 5 bases, with 5 bases sitting between them. As DNA, the CDR3 is TGTGCCAGCAGTTCCCTAGATACGCAGTATTTT. It specifies CASSSLDTQYF.

The chain has TRBV2 and TRBJ2-1; TRBD1 matches 9 bases. This CDR3 has 15 amino acids. V trimming: 6 bases; J trimming: 2 bases; junction bases outside the gene matches: 5. Germline V CDR1 and CDR2: SNHLY, FYNNEI. For the CDR3, the DNA is TGTGCCAGCAGCGTCACAGGGGGCCCCTACAATGAGCAGTTCTTC. Amino acids: CASSVTGGPYNEQFF.

This chain uses TRBV10-2 with TRBJ1-6; 10 nucleotides align to TRBD1. The V gene's germline CDR1 is WSHSY and CDR2 SAAADI. Trimming cost V 2 bases and J 10 bases; bases outside gene matches: 2. The CDR3 is 14 amino acids. CDR3 DNA sequence: TGCGCCAGCAGTGAGCCGGGACAGGGGTCACCCCTCCACTTT. Encoded protein: CASSEPGQGSPLHF.

The gene calls are TRBV5-8 and TRBJ2-3; weak D call: TRBD2 (5 bases). Trimming cost V 0 bases and J 4 bases, with 9 bases left between them. Germline CDR1 is SGHTS and CDR2 is YDEGEE. The CDR3 totals 14 residues. Here the CDR3 DNA reads TGTGCCAGCAGCTTGGCGGGATCGCCAGATACGCAGTATTTT. It encodes CASSLAGSPDTQYF.

The chain is built from TRBV4-2 and TRBJ2-7; no reliable D call. In germline, CDR1 is LGHNA, CDR2 YNFKEQ. CDR3 length equals 17 residues. With 0 bases removed from V and 0 bases from J, the gap between germline ends came to 15 bases. CDR3 bases: TGTGCCAGCAGCCAAGAGATCGGCACTTGGAGCTCCTACGAGCAGTACTTC. Translation gives CASSQEIGTWSSYEQYF.

This clone has a handful of counts. The chain uses TRBV5-4 and TRBJ1-1; tentative D call: TRBD1 (5 bases). The CDR3 totals 15 residues. CDR1 SGHNT and CDR2 YYREEE come from the germline V gene (reference sequence). The ends were cut back, 7 bases at V and 0 bases at J, with 16 bases in the middle. CDR3 sequence: CASAGGGGLNTEAFF. CDR3 in DNA: TGTGCCAGCGCTGGAGGTGGGGGGTTGAACACTGAAGCTTTCTTT.